This T cell receptor (beta chain) came from a study of shared clonotypes between healthy human individuals. Germline V lookup: CDR1 MNHNY, CDR2 SVGAGI (reference sequence). With 6 bases removed from V and 8 bases from J, the gap between germline ends came to 14 bases. This CDR3 contains 14 residues. The run depth of the assay was deep. Clones were sequenced by immunoSEQ multiplex PCR, and TCRdb holds only the in-frame ones, with some missing. The sample has about 1 million clones, about 70% seen once. Source material: memory CD4+ T cells sorted from blood. Described subset: CD45RA-negative fraction. This clonotype was sampled from a man aged 18 to 29 in good health. The chain carries TRBV6-6 and TRBJ1-6; D remains unclear. The CDR3 DNA sequence: TGTGCCAGCAGCCCTCGAGGACTCGATTCACCCCTCCACTTT. Translation gives CASSPRGLDSPLHF.